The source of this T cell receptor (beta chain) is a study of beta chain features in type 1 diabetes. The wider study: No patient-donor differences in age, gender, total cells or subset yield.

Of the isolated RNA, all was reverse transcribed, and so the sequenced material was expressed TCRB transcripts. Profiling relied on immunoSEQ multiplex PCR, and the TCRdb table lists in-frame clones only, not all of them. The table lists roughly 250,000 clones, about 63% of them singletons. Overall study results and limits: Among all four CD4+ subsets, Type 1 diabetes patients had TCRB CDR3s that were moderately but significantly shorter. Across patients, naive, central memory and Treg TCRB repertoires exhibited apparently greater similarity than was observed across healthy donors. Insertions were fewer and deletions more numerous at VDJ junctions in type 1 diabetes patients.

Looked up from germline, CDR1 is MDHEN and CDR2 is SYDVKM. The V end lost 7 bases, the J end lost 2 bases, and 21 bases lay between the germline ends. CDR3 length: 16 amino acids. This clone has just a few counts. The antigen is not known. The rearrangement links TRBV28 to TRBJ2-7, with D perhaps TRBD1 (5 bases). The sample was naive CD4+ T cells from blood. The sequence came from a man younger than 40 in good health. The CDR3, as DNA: TGTGCCAGCACCCCCGGTAGGGTCAGGGCCCCCTACGAGCAGTACTTC. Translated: CASTPGRVRAPYEQYF.